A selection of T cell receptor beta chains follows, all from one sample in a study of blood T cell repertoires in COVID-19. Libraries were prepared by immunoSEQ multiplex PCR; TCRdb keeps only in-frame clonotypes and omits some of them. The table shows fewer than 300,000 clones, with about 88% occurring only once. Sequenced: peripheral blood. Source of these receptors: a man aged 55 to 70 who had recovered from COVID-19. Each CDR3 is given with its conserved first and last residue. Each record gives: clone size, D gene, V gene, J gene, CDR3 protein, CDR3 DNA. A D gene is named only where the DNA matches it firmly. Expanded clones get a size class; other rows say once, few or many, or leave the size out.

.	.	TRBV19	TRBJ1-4	CASTADRRSNEKLFF	TGTGCCAGTACCGCCGACAGGAGATCTAATGAAAAACTGTTTTTT
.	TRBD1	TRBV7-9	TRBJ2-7	CASSPETGYDEQYF	TGTGCCAGCAGCCCTGAGACAGGGTACGACGAGCAGTACTTC
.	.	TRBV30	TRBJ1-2	CAWIDLSDYGYTF	TGTGCCTGGATCGACCTCAGCGACTATGGCTACACCTTC
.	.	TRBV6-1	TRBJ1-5	CASSDQGNNQPQHF	TGTGCCAGCAGTGATCAGGGGAACAATCAGCCCCAGCATTTT
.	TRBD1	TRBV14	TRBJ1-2	CASSPGTDLNYGYTF	TGTGCCAGCAGCCCAGGGACAGATCTTAACTATGGCTACACCTTC
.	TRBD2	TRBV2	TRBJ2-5	CASSEMRGGRKTQYF	TGTGCCAGCAGTGAAATGCGGGGGGGCCGGAAGACCCAGTACTTC
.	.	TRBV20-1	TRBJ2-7	CTLADAYEQYF	TGCACCTTAGCGGATGCATACGAGCAGTACTTC
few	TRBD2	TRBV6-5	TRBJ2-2	CASSYSSGGATGELFF	TGTGCCAGCAGTTACTCTAGCGGGGGTGCCACCGGGGAGCTGTTTTTT
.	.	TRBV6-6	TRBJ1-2	CASSPGRTGYGYTF	TGTGCCAGCAGTCCGGGACGTACAGGGTATGGCTACACCTTC
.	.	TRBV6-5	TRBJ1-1	CASTPVGSMNTEAFF	TGTGCCAGCACGCCTGTGGGCAGTATGAACACTGAAGCTTTCTTT
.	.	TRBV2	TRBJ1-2	CASLRDISNGYTF	TGTGCCAGCCTCCGGGACATATCAAATGGCTACACCTTC
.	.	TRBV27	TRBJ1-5	CASSSIRGMQPQHF	TGTGCCAGCAGTTCCATCAGGGGCATGCAGCCCCAGCATTTT
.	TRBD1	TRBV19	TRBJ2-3	CASTGDRVIGHTQYF	TGTGCCAGTACCGGGGACAGGGTGATTGGTCATACGCAGTATTTT
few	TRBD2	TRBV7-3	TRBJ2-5	CASSSLAGTQETQYF	TGTGCCAGCAGCTCACTAGCGGGGACTCAAGAGACCCAGTACTTC
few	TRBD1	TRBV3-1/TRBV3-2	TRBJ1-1	CASSQAGQGYTEAFF	TGTGCCAGCAGCCAAGCCGGACAGGGTTACACTGAAGCTTTCTTT
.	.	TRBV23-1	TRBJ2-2	CASTLVGPNTGELFF	TGCGCCAGCACCCTCGTGGGCCCGAACACCGGGGAGCTGTTTTTT
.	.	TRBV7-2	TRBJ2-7	CASSTTTGSGAEQYF	TGTGCCAGCAGTACCACGACAGGTTCAGGGGCCGAGCAGTACTTC
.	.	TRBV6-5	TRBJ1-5	CASRGRGVQPQHF	TGTGCCAGCAGGGGCAGGGGAGTTCAGCCCCAGCATTTT
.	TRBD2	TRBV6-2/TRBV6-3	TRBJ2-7	CASSFGGTSYEQYF	TGTGCCAGCAGCTTCGGGGGGACCTCCTACGAGCAGTACTTC
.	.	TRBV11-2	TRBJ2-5	CASGGTEETQYF	TGTGCCAGCGGGGGCACAGAAGAGACCCAGTACTTC
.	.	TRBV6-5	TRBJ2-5	CASSSVGKETQYF	TGTGCCAGCAGTTCGGTTGGTAAAGAGACCCAGTACTTC
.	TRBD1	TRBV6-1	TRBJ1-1	CATSGGPFYAFF	TGTGCCACCTCAGGGGGCCCTTTCTACGCTTTCTTT
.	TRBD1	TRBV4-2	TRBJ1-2	CASSQSPGTGVGYTF	TGTGCCAGCAGCCAATCCCCTGGGACAGGGGTCGGCTACACCTTC
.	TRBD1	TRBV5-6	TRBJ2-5	CASSGYRGPRQETQYF	TGTGCCAGCAGCGGATACAGGGGGCCCCGCCAAGAGACCCAGTACTTC
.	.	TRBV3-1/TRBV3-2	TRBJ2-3	CASSHPPTASADTQYF	TGTGCCAGCAGCCACCCTCCGACAGCAAGCGCAGATACGCAGTATTTT
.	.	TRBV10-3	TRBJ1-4	CAISDSPRGGATNEKLFF	TGTGCCATCAGTGACTCCCCCCGGGGGGGTGCAACTAATGAAAAACTGTTTTTT
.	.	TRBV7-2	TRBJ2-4	CASSFGPSPSGNIQYF	TGTGCCAGCAGCTTTGGTCCGAGTCCTTCGGGAAACATTCAGTACTTC
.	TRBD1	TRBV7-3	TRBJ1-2	CASSTGTGGYGYTF	TGTGCCAGCAGCACCGGGACAGGGGGCTATGGCTACACCTTC
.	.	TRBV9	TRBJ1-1	CASSIKRDLNTEAFF	TGTGCCAGCAGCATTAAGCGGGACTTGAACACTGAAGCTTTCTTT
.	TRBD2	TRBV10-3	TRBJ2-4	CAISASGGAKNIQYF	TGTGCCATCAGTGCCAGCGGGGGGGCCAAAAACATTCAGTACTTC
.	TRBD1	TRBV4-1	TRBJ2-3	CASSLIPGGPDTQYF	TGCGCCAGCAGCCTGATCCCAGGGGGTCCAGATACGCAGTATTTT
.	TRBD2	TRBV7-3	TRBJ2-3	CASSPGGVGTDTQYF	TGTGCCAGCAGCCCGGGGGGGGTGGGCACAGATACGCAGTATTTT
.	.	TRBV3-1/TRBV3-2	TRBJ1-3	CASSFGVPGASSGNTIYF	TGTGCCAGCAGCTTCGGGGTACCAGGGGCCTCCTCTGGAAACACCATATATTTT
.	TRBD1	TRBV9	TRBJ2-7	CASSVGTGGSYEQYF	TGTGCCAGCAGCGTAGGGACAGGGGGTTCCTACGAGCAGTACTTC
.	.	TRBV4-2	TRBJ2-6	CASSYRTSTESGANVLTF	TGTGCCAGCAGCTACCGGACAAGCACCGAATCTGGGGCCAACGTCCTGACTTTC
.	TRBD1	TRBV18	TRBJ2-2	CASSPLGQGNTGELFF	TGTGCCAGCTCACCCCTAGGACAGGGGAACACCGGGGAGCTGTTTTTT
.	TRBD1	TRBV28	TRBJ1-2	CASKDRARYGYTF	TGTGCCAGCAAAGACAGGGCGAGGTATGGCTACACCTTC
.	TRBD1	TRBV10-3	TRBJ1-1	CAIKGAYNTEAFF	TGTGCCATAAAGGGGGCCTACAACACTGAAGCTTTCTTT
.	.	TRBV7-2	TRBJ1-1	CASSFPRTVNTEAFF	TGTGCCAGCAGCTTTCCCCGGACTGTTAACACTGAAGCTTTCTTT
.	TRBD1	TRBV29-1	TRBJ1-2	CSAQQGSYTF	TGCAGCGCCCAACAGGGGAGCTACACCTTC
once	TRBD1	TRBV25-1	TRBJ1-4	CASRQGTNEKLFF	TGTGCCAGCCGACAGGGGACTAATGAAAAACTGTTTTTT
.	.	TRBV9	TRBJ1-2	CASSADNRGGYTF	TGTGCCAGCAGCGCTGATAACCGCGGCGGCTACACCTTC
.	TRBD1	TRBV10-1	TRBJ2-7	CASSESDRGAYEQYF	TGCGCCAGCAGTGAGTCGGACAGGGGGGCTTACGAGCAGTACTTC
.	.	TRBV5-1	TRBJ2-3	CASSSADTQYF	TGCGCCAGCAGCTCTGCAGATACGCAGTATTTT
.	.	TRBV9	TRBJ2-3	CASSVMGARSTDTQYF	TGTGCCAGCAGCGTGATGGGCGCCAGAAGCACAGATACGCAGTATTTT
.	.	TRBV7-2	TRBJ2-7	CASRSNPGASYEQYF	TGTGCCAGCAGGTCAAATCCAGGGGCCTCCTACGAGCAGTACTTC
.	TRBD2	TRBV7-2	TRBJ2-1	CASSKTSGVGNEQFF	TGTGCCAGCAGCAAGACTAGCGGGGTAGGCAATGAGCAGTTCTTC
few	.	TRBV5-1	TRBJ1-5	CASSLVVGQEPQHF	TGCGCCAGCAGCTTGGTCGTGGGGCAGGAGCCCCAGCATTTT
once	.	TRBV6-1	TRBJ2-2	CASSDIGGGELFF	TGTGCCAGCAGTGACATCGGAGGCGGGGAGCTGTTTTTT
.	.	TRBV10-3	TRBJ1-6	CAISDPGHVYNSPLHF	TGTGCCATCAGTGACCCCGGACATGTCTATAATTCACCCCTCCACTTT
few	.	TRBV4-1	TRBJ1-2	CASSQGHGANYGYTF	TGCGCCAGCAGCCAAGGCCACGGAGCTAACTATGGCTACACCTTC
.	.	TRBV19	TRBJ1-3	CASSITGLGSGNTIYF	TGTGCCAGTAGTATAACAGGCCTAGGATCTGGAAACACCATATATTTT
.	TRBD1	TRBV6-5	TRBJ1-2	CASSSPDRADYGYTF	TGTGCCAGCAGTTCCCCGGACAGGGCGGACTATGGCTACACCTTC